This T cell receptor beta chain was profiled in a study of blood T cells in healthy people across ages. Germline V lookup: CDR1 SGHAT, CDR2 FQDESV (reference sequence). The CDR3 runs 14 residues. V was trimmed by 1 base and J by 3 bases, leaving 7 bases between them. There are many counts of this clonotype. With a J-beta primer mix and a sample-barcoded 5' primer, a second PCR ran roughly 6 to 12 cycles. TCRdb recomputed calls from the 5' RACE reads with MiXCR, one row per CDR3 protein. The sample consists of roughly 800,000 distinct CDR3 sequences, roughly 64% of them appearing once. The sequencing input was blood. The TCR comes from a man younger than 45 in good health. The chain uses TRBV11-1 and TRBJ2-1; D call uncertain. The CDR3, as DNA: TGTGCCAGCAGCTTAGAGTCGGTCTACAATGAGCAGTTCTTC. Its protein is CASSLESVYNEQFF.